A single T cell receptor beta chain is shown here with its context. No antigen is known for it. Base qualities are not provided; no much larger clone lies one nucleotide away. These data are taken from a study of T cell repertoires in cytomegalovirus infection (dated by TCRdb to the late 2010s). At the level of the whole study: Donor HLA type was relevant to the analysis, because carriage of CMV infection together with the matching HLA type was indicated by public TCR beta signatures.

Overall results and qualifications from the work: Cumulative frequency of public TCR beta family members discriminated carriers of CMV infection plus the relevant HLA type in this cohort and an independent 352-donor cohort. The ex vivo response was dominated by HLA-C-restricted CMV-specific TCR beta clonotypes, and the single most frequent clonotype in two of eight donors was supplied by these HLA-C-restricted clonotypes.

Sequences LGHDT (CDR1) and YNNKEL (CDR2) are obtained from the germline V gene (reference sequence). Trimming costs V 2 bases and J 2 bases, and their ends lie 11 bases apart. The cysteine opens and the phenylalanine closes a CDR3 of 15 amino acids. The only DNA kept is the CDR3, 45 bases in frame from the first base. Reads for this sample came from an Illumina HiSeq 1500. Starting from the raw public reads, TCRdb applied fastp trimming at Q25, assembled clones with MiXCR and retained in-frame beta chains. Identical CDR3 protein sequences are pooled into one entry, listed with their most common genes and DNA. The sample records hundreds of thousands of distinct CDR3 sequences, approximately 22% of which are singletons. Roughly 18% of the sample is held by the ten biggest clonotypes.

The origin of this receptor is a human donor in good health (CMV status not recorded). Some clones in this sample may be carry-over from other donors' samples. The sequencing input was CD8+ T cells from PBMCs. The rearrangement joined TRBV3-1 to TRBJ2-3, with the D gene too uncertain to name. The CDR3 reads CASSQTFMPTDTQYF. In nucleotides, the sequence is TGTGCCAGCAGCCAAACTTTCATGCCCACAGATACGCAGTATTTT.